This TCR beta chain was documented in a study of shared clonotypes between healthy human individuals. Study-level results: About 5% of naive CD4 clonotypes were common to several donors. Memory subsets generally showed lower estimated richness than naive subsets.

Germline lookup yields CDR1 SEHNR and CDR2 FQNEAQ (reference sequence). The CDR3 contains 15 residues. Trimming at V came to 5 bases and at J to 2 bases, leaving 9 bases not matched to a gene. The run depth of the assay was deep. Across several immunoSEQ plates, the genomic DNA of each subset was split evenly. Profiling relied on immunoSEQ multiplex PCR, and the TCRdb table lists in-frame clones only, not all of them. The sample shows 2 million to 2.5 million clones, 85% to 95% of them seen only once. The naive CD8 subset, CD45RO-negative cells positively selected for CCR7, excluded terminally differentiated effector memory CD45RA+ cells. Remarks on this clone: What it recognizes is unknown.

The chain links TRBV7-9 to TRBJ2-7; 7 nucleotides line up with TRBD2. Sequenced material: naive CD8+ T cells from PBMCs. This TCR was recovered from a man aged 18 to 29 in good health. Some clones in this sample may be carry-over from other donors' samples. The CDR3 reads CASSETGGGAYEQYF. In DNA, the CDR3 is TGTGCCAGCAGCGAAACGGGAGGTGGCGCCTACGAGCAGTACTTC.